The entry that follows covers one T cell receptor (beta chain) sequence. Patients with a history of autoimmune disease or on systemic immunosuppression were excluded. The table came from immunoSEQ multiplex PCR; TCRdb's copy has only in-frame clones and leaves some out. This sample has some 53,000 clones, with 85% to 95% found just once. This sample was taken from a study of OX40 agonist ivuxolimab in advanced cancers. The overall study: Prior anti-PD-1, anti-PD-L1 or anti-CTLA-4 therapy was allowed; over 30% had some.

The germline V and J ends were trimmed by 4 bases and 8 bases, with 18 bases remaining between them. Per germline, CDR1 SGHTS and CDR2 YDEGEE. This CDR3 spans 15 amino acids. Here the sequenced sample was CD4+ or CD8+ T cells sorted from blood, taken in a trial of the OX40 agonist ivuxolimab. This receptor was identified in an adult with an advanced solid tumor such as melanoma, head and neck, liver or kidney cancer. The chain has TRBV5-8 and TRBJ1-4; weak D call: TRBD1 (6 bases). CDR3 coding DNA: TGTGCCAGCAGCGTCCCACAGGGAGGAATGGAAAAACTGTTTTTT. Translating gives CASSVPQGGMEKLFF.